The rows below give T cell receptor beta chains drawn from one sample of a study of cytotoxic CD8 clonotypes in ibrutinib-treated CLL. The data were produced by immunoSEQ multiplex PCR, yet TCRdb's version contains in-frame clones alone and is incomplete. The profile shows around 300,000 clones, just under 80% of them singletons. Source: PBMCs, taken before ibrutinib treatment. These receptors were obtained from a human donor with chronic lymphocytic leukemia. Each CDR3 is given with its conserved first and last residue. D genes are given only for firm matches. Clone sizes are given selectively: once, few, many, or a class where the clone is expanded.

V,size,J,D,CDR3,DNA
TRBV27,.,TRBJ1-2,TRBD1,CASSDRDRNYGYTF,TGTGCCAGCAGTGACCGGGACAGAAACTATGGCTACACCTTC
TRBV10-3,once,TRBJ2-2,TRBD2,CAISGLAGVGTGELFF,TGTGCCATCAGTGGGCTAGCGGGAGTCGGAACCGGGGAGCTGTTTTTT
TRBV29-1,.,TRBJ2-7,TRBD2,CSVVASGRTDAYEQYF,TGCAGCGTTGTGGCTAGCGGGAGAACGGATGCCTACGAGCAGTACTTC
TRBV9,.,TRBJ2-3,.,CASSAQLTGGFTDTQYF,TGTGCCAGCAGCGCCCAATTGACCGGGGGCTTCACAGATACGCAGTATTTT
TRBV4-1,once,TRBJ1-5,.,CASSQDLIRADQPQHF,TGCGCCAGCAGCCAAGATCTCATCCGGGCAGATCAGCCCCAGCATTTT
TRBV7-7,.,TRBJ1-3,.,CASSLARGSGNTIYF,TGTGCCAGCAGCTTAGCGCGGGGATCTGGAAACACCATATATTTT
TRBV5-1,.,TRBJ2-3,.,CASSLALPSTDTQYF,TGCGCCAGCAGCTTGGCCCTTCCTAGCACAGATACGCAGTATTTT
TRBV15,.,TRBJ2-7,.,CATSRDLQAYEQYF,TGTGCCACCAGCAGAGATTTACAGGCCTACGAGCAGTACTTC
TRBV2,.,TRBJ2-5,.,CASSDQQETQYF,TGTGCCAGCAGCGACCAGCAAGAGACCCAGTACTTC
TRBV28,few,TRBJ1-5,.,CASTAVSRNQPQHF,TGTGCCAGCACCGCGGTTAGTCGCAATCAGCCCCAGCATTTT
TRBV28,.,TRBJ1-2,.,CASSGSNYGYTF,TGTGCCAGCAGTGGCAGTAACTATGGCTACACCTTC
TRBV10-2,.,TRBJ1-5,.,CASSEVQGSNQPQHF,TGCGCCAGCAGTGAGGTACAGGGATCGAATCAGCCCCAGCATTTT
TRBV7-2,.,TRBJ1-1,.,CASSLAHGGNTEAFF,TGTGCCAGCAGCTTAGCGCATGGGGGAAACACTGAAGCTTTCTTT
TRBV9,.,TRBJ1-1,.,CASSALTRRGTEAFF,TGTGCCAGCAGCGCTCTAACCCGTAGGGGAACTGAAGCTTTCTTT
TRBV9,.,TRBJ2-7,.,CASSVVSGEQYF,TGTGCCAGCAGCGTAGTTAGCGGCGAGCAGTACTTC
TRBV7-2,.,TRBJ1-1,TRBD1,CASSLQQGSYTEAFF,TGTGCCAGCAGCTTACAACAGGGGAGTTATACTGAAGCTTTCTTT
TRBV15,.,TRBJ2-1,TRBD2,CATSRVAGGLYNEQFF,TGTGCCACCAGCAGAGTTGCGGGAGGGTTATACAATGAGCAGTTCTTC
TRBV14,once,TRBJ2-7,.,CASSQLGIYEQYF,TGTGCCAGCAGCCAATTGGGCATATACGAGCAGTACTTC
TRBV5-1,.,TRBJ2-7,.,CASSLTSSRASGEQYF,TGCGCCAGCAGCTTGACCTCTTCCAGGGCGTCGGGCGAGCAGTACTTC
TRBV6-6,.,TRBJ2-2,.,CASSYFSARGGELFF,TGTGCCAGCAGTTACTTCTCGGCCCGTGGCGGGGAGCTGTTTTTT
TRBV4-3,once,TRBJ2-5,.,CASSQDRGQETQYF,TGCGCCAGCAGCCAAGATAGGGGTCAAGAGACCCAGTACTTC
TRBV11-2,.,TRBJ1-4,.,CASSHRVTNEKLFF,TGTGCCAGCAGTCACAGGGTGACTAATGAAAAACTGTTTTTT
TRBV18,.,TRBJ2-3,TRBD2,CASSPLGTSGPTDTQYF,TGTGCCAGCTCACCACTAGGGACTAGCGGGCCCACAGATACGCAGTATTTT
TRBV4-1,.,TRBJ1-2,.,CASSQVRGARRNYGYTF,TGCGCCAGCAGCCAAGTTCGGGGGGCGCGGAGGAACTATGGCTACACCTTC
TRBV28,.,TRBJ2-7,.,CASSSRRTSYEQYF,TGTGCCAGCAGCTCCAGGAGGACCTCCTACGAGCAGTACTTC
TRBV5-1,.,TRBJ2-3,TRBD2,CASSSMTSGDTQYF,TGCGCCAGCAGCAGCATGACTAGCGGGGATACGCAGTATTTT
TRBV7-2,.,TRBJ1-2,.,CASSFSIGAEYYGYTF,TGTGCCAGCAGCTTTTCTATAGGGGCCGAGTACTATGGCTACACCTTC
TRBV6-5,once,TRBJ1-2,.,CASSFTRDGYTF,TGTGCCAGCAGTTTCACCAGGGATGGCTACACCTTC
TRBV6-5,.,TRBJ2-5,.,CASGRDQETQYF,TGTGCCAGCGGACGGGACCAAGAGACCCAGTACTTC
TRBV19,.,TRBJ2-1,TRBD1,CASSTNRGTEQFF,TGTGCCAGTAGTACAAACAGGGGGACTGAGCAGTTCTTC
TRBV5-1,.,TRBJ1-1,.,CASSLEVGVEAFF,TGCGCCAGCAGCTTGGAAGTTGGGGTGGAAGCTTTCTTT
TRBV25-1,once,TRBJ2-1,TRBD2,CASGGLAGTYNEQFF,TGTGCCAGCGGGGGACTAGCGGGAACGTACAATGAGCAGTTCTTC
TRBV5-5,.,TRBJ2-7,TRBD2,CASSLASGNFYEQYF,TGTGCCAGCAGCTTGGCTAGCGGGAATTTTTACGAGCAGTACTTC
TRBV4-3,.,TRBJ1-1,.,CASSQDFAGMFDTEAFF,TGCGCCAGCAGCCAAGACTTCGCAGGGATGTTCGACACTGAAGCTTTCTTT
TRBV7-6,.,TRBJ2-7,.,CASSLGGEPYEQYF,TGTGCCAGCAGCCTAGGGGGGGAGCCTTACGAGCAGTACTTC
TRBV30,.,TRBJ1-2,.,CAWNLFYGYTF,TGTGCCTGGAATTTATTCTATGGCTACACCTTC
TRBV19,many,TRBJ2-2,TRBD2,CASSGLADTGELFF,TGTGCCAGTAGTGGACTAGCGGACACCGGGGAGCTGTTTTTT
TRBV18,once,TRBJ2-7,.,CASSPQSRMSSYEQYF,TGTGCCAGCTCTCCGCAGTCCAGGATGAGCTCCTACGAGCAGTACTTC
TRBV10-1,.,TRBJ2-1,TRBD2,CASSRWGGISSYNEQFF,TGCGCCAGCAGCCGATGGGGGGGAATTAGCTCCTACAATGAGCAGTTCTTC
TRBV30,few,TRBJ2-3,.,CAWTEFSWDTQYF,TGTGCCTGGACGGAGTTTTCGTGGGATACGCAGTATTTT
TRBV29-1,.,TRBJ1-3,.,CSVVRLGSGNTIYF,TGCAGCGTTGTACGGTTAGGGAGTGGAAACACCATATATTTT
TRBV7-8,.,TRBJ2-5,.,CASSFSRVQETQYF,TGTGCCAGCAGCTTTAGCCGGGTCCAAGAGACCCAGTACTTC
TRBV12-5,.,TRBJ2-1,TRBD2,CASGQGLAGVDEQFF,TGTGCTAGTGGCCAGGGACTAGCGGGAGTCGATGAGCAGTTCTTC
TRBV27,.,TRBJ1-5,.,CASTAAAGSQPQHF,TGTGCCAGCACCGCAGCAGCAGGGAGTCAGCCCCAGCATTTT
TRBV9,.,TRBJ2-7,TRBD1,CASSVGGQGSYEQYF,TGTGCCAGCAGCGTGGGGGGACAGGGATCCTACGAGCAGTACTTC
TRBV7-2,.,TRBJ2-7,.,CASSLVSRDYEQYF,TGTGCCAGCAGCTTAGTAAGCAGGGACTACGAGCAGTACTTC
TRBV27,.,TRBJ2-7,.,CASSIKRTPYEQYF,TGTGCCAGCAGTATTAAGCGGACCCCCTACGAGCAGTACTTC
TRBV4-2,.,TRBJ1-2,.,CASSQGSNRGNGYTF,TGTGCCAGCAGCCAAGGCTCCAATAGAGGAAATGGCTACACCTTC
TRBV20-1,.,TRBJ2-7,TRBD2,CSEGLAGEQYF,TGCAGCGAGGGACTAGCGGGCGAGCAGTACTTC
TRBV2,.,TRBJ2-7,.,CASEWGYEQYF,TGTGCCAGCGAGTGGGGGTACGAGCAGTACTTC
TRBV27,.,TRBJ1-2,.,CASSLGSGNGYTF,TGTGCCAGCAGTTTAGGTAGCGGCAATGGCTACACCTTC
TRBV27,.,TRBJ1-3,.,CASSLRGGAGNTIYF,TGTGCCAGCAGTTTAAGGGGAGGGGCTGGAAACACCATATATTTT
TRBV25-1,.,TRBJ2-7,TRBD2,CASSETLAGEGFYEQYF,TGTGCCAGCAGTGAGACTCTAGCGGGAGAGGGTTTTTACGAGCAGTACTTC
TRBV7-6,few,TRBJ2-4,.,CASSSTFSGGIQYF,TGTGCCAGCAGCTCGACATTCTCCGGTGGAATTCAGTACTTC
TRBV19,.,TRBJ1-2,.,CASSIAGRPNYGYTF,TGTGCCAGTAGTATAGCAGGGAGACCTAACTATGGCTACACCTTC